These 8 T cell receptor beta chains came from one sample sequenced in a study of cytomegalovirus exposure and HLA in healthy donors (dated by TCRdb to about 2017). Receptor libraries were prepared by the immunoSEQ multiplex PCR assay. The table was pulled from immuneACCESS by TCRdb, which kept in-frame rearrangements only. Such tables lose some clones; where checked, under half of the loss comes from unresolved V genes, and the rest has no known cause. Present in this sample are about 140,000 clones, 88% of which were seen just once. The top ten constitute 7.9% of the sample. Sequenced material: PBMCs. The receptor source for this set is a woman between 18 and 29 years old in good health and CMV-seropositive.

This clone occurred many times. The chain carries TRBV6-5 and TRBJ1-3; D is undetermined. The CDR3 is 13 amino acids. Trimming stripped 6 bases from V and 11 bases from J, with 17 bases between. Germline CDR1 reads MNHEY; CDR2 reads SVGAGI. For the CDR3, the DNA is TGTGCCAGCAGCACGAGGCGAGGCGGGGCCATATATTTT. Translation: CASSTRRGGAIYF.

The chain combines TRBV9 with TRBJ2-3, with D possibly matching TRBD2 (6 bases). V dropped 4 bases and J dropped 0 bases, with 18 bases sitting between them. The CDR3 contains 17 residues. The germline CDR1 and CDR2 sequences are SGDLS and YYNGEE. CDR3 sequence (DNA): TGTGCCAGCAGCAAGACGCCTCTAGCGACTAGCACAGATACGCAGTATTTT. Protein: CASSKTPLATSTDTQYF.

The chain couples TRBV5-1 to TRBJ2-6; tentatively, D is TRBD1 (6 bases). The CDR3 spans 14 residues. V was cut by 6 bases and J by 2 bases, with 9 bases left in between. Germline V gene lookup returns CDR1 SGHRS and CDR2 YFSETQ. CDR3 region: CASTTGTGANVLTF. The CDR3 coding sequence is TGCGCCAGCACAACAGGGACTGGGGCCAACGTCCTGACTTTC.

J is TRBJ2-7 and V is TRBV6-6, with 14 bases aligning to TRBD2. There are 16 residues in the CDR3. Germline lookup yields CDR1 MNHNY and CDR2 SVGAGI (reference sequence). V gave up 5 bases and J gave up 5 bases; unmatched junction bases: 8. The CDR3 reads CASSGIRTSGGNEQYF. The CDR3 DNA sequence: TGTGCCAGCAGTGGCATCCGGACTAGCGGGGGGAACGAGCAGTACTTC.

This chain joins TRBV12-5 and TRBJ1-4; tentatively, D is TRBD1 (5 bases). Germline lookup yields CDR1 LGHNT and CDR2 FRNRAP. Trimming stripped 8 bases from V and 8 bases from J, with 9 bases between. CDR3 length: 11 amino acids. The CDR3 loop is CASTPGEKLFF. CDR3 coding DNA: TGTGCTAGTACCCCAGGGGAAAAACTGTTTTTT.

The chain has TRBV5-1 and TRBJ2-2; the match to TRBD1 covers 7 bases. The V gene's germline CDR1 is SGHRS and CDR2 YFSETQ. The CDR3 covers 15 residues. Unmatched junction bases numbered 5, after V lost 4 bases and J lost 2 bases. The CDR3 loop is CASSDPGGNTGELFF. The CDR3, as DNA: TGCGCCAGCAGCGATCCAGGGGGTAACACCGGGGAGCTGTTTTTT. The variable domain in full, with the rest retrieved from reference TRBV5-1 and TRBJ2-2, is KAGVTQTPRYLIKTRGQQVTLSCSPISGHRSVSWYQQTPGQGLQFLFEYFSETQRNKGNFPGRFSGRQFSNSRSEMNVSTLELGDSALYLCASSDPGGNTGELFFGEGSRLTVL.

The chain is built from TRBV6-1 and TRBJ2-7, with 10 bases aligning to TRBD1. CDR1 is MNHNS, CDR2 SASEGT, per germline. The length of the CDR3 is 15 residues. Trimming at V came to 6 bases and at J to 1 base, leaving 6 bases not matched to a gene. CDR3 DNA: TGTGCCAGCAGGACAGGGGGCGGCCTTTCCTACGAGCAGTACTTC. Translating gives CASRTGGGLSYEQYF.

This clone was counted between two and nine times. The genes are TRBV9 and TRBJ2-5; maybe TRBD1 (6 bases). The CDR3 sequence is 15 residues long. The V and J ends lost 4 bases and 5 bases respectively, with 18 bases between them. The germline gives CDR1 SGDLS, CDR2 YYNGEE. The CDR3 reads CASSSMTGSRETQYF. CDR3 DNA: TGTGCCAGCAGCTCCATGACAGGATCAAGGGAGACCCAGTACTTC.